The following is a TCR beta chain sequence with its context. Antigen unknown. This CDR3 spans 11 amino acids. V lost 6 bases, J lost 0 bases, and 3 bases lay in between. Germline CDR1 and CDR2: KGHSH and LQKENI. Primers included in the PCR were 60 Vbeta and 13 Jbeta primers. Some clones are missing from TCRdb's copy, which holds only in-frame ones; the method was immunoSEQ multiplex PCR. The sample has about 30,000 clones, approximately 87% seen once; the top ten hold approximately 3%. This sample was included in a study of cytomegalovirus exposure and HLA in healthy donors. Study at large: One earlier analysis, a look at 150 million to 200 million T cells, found some 100 million unique TCR beta sequences. Counted in an early data release were 85 million or so unique TCRs from HLA-typed donors. Study results and limitations: Donor immune exposure was known only as CMV serostatus. In an earlier analysis, most TCR beta V segments were productive about 87% or about 30% of the time.

The sequencing input was PBMCs. The clonotype was recovered from a boy under 18 in good health and CMV-seronegative. The chain is built from TRBV18 and TRBJ2-7; D is uncertain. CDR3 coding DNA: TGTGCCAGCTCTCTCTCCTACGAGCAGTACTTC. Translated: CASSLSYEQYF.